The rows below give T cell receptor beta chains drawn from one sample of a study of cytomegalovirus exposure and HLA in healthy donors. Sequenced by immunoSEQ multiplex PCR; TCRdb stores in-frame clones only, minus some. The repertoire consists of approximately 210,000 clones, with 80% to 90% occurring once and the leading ten covering roughly 1.3%. Material: PBMCs. The source of these receptors is a man aged 30 to 45 in good health and CMV-seronegative. The CDR3 runs from the conserved cysteine through the conserved F or W. A D gene is named only where the DNA matches it firmly. Part of the rows lack a size; the others show once, few, many or a class for expanded clones.

clone_size,j_call,d_call,v_call,cdr3_nt,cdr3_aa
once,TRBJ2-7,TRBD2,TRBV6-1,TGTGCCAGCAGTGAACAAAGTGGGGGGGGGACCTACGAGCAGTACTTC,CASSEQSGGGTYEQYF
-,TRBJ1-5,-,TRBV7-9,TGTGCCAGCAGCCCCACAGGGTTGGACAATCAGCCCCAGCATTTT,CASSPTGLDNQPQHF
-,TRBJ2-5,TRBD2,TRBV7-2,TGTGCCAGCAGCTTAGCGGGTAGCGGGAGTCGGAAGACCCAGTACTTC,CASSLAGSGSRKTQYF
-,TRBJ1-6,-,TRBV14,TGTGCCAGCAGCCAAAGATTTACAGGGATTCGCTCACCCCTCCACTTT,CASSQRFTGIRSPLHF
-,TRBJ2-3,TRBD2,TRBV7-8,TGTGCCAGCAGCCAAGAATTCGGTCGCGGGAGTCGAAACACAGATACGCAGTATTTT,CASSQEFGRGSRNTDTQYF
-,TRBJ2-7,TRBD1,TRBV5-1,TGCGCCAGCAGCTCTCTGCCGGGACAGAGCTACGAGCAGTACTTC,CASSSLPGQSYEQYF
-,TRBJ1-5,-,TRBV27,TGTGCCAGCACCCCCCAGAAGGGGTCCGCCCCTTGGGGCAATCAGCCCCAGCATTTT,CASTPQKGSAPWGNQPQHF
-,TRBJ2-7,TRBD2,TRBV7-9,TGTTCCAGCAGCTCCATCGGGGGGGGCCGGTCGGACGAGCAGTACTTC,CSSSSIGGGRSDEQYF
-,TRBJ2-2,TRBD1,TRBV5-1,TGCGCCAGCAGCTTGGTAGGACAGGGAAACACCGGGGAGCTGTTTTTT,CASSLVGQGNTGELFF
-,TRBJ2-5,TRBD1,TRBV11-2,TGTGCCAGCAGCCAATATACCGGGACAGGGGGGGAGACCCAGTACTTC,CASSQYTGTGGETQYF
-,TRBJ2-3,-,TRBV13,TGTGCCACCGCGGGTTCCCGCACAGATACGCAGTATTTT,CATAGSRTDTQYF
once,TRBJ2-7,-,TRBV7-9,TGTTCCAGCAGGGAAAGACTGGCCTACGAGCAGTACTTC,CSSRERLAYEQYF
-,TRBJ2-7,-,TRBV29-1,TGCAGCGTTGATTCAGCCAGGGGCCCTTACGAGCAGTACTTC,CSVDSARGPYEQYF
-,TRBJ2-1,-,TRBV18,TGTGCCAGCTCATCTAGGGGTAATGAGCAGTTCTTC,CASSSRGNEQFF
-,TRBJ2-7,-,TRBV19,TGTGCCAGTAGTGAACAGGTGGGAGAGCAGTACTTC,CASSEQVGEQYF
-,TRBJ1-6,-,TRBV7-6,TGTGCCAGCAGCTTGCTCGATGCGGGACGAAATTCACCCCTCCACTTT,CASSLLDAGRNSPLHF
-,TRBJ1-1,-,TRBV7-9,TGTGCCAGCAGCTTTGTCAGTGAAGCTTTCTTT,CASSFVSEAFF
-,TRBJ1-1,-,TRBV10-2,TGCGCCAGCAGTGAGGGTGGTCTTGAGGCTTTCTTT,CASSEGGLEAFF
few,TRBJ1-1,-,TRBV19,TGTGCCAGTAGTACCTACAAACAGGGAATGAACACTGAAGCTTTCTTT,CASSTYKQGMNTEAFF
-,TRBJ2-2,TRBD1,TRBV7-2,TGTGCCAGCAGCTTATCCCGGCGGTTAGGACAGGTGAACACCGGGGAGCTGTTTTTT,CASSLSRRLGQVNTGELFF
-,TRBJ1-2,-,TRBV28,TGTGCCAGCAGTCAGGCCGGGGGGCAGGGAACCTTC,CASSQAGGQGTF
-,TRBJ2-5,TRBD1,TRBV7-2,TGTGCCAGCAGCAGGGACAGAGAGACCCAGTACTTC,CASSRDRETQYF
-,TRBJ1-4,-,TRBV18,TGTGCCAGCTCACCACGAGGTGCAACTAATGAAAAACTGTTTTTT,CASSPRGATNEKLFF
-,TRBJ1-5,-,TRBV28,TGTGCCAGCAGTCAAGGGGGTGGCAATCAGCCCCAGCATTTT,CASSQGGGNQPQHF
-,TRBJ1-5,-,TRBV7-2,TGTGCCAGCAGCTTAGAAGGGGCTAGCAATCAGCCCCAGCATTTT,CASSLEGASNQPQHF
-,TRBJ1-1,-,TRBV11-1,TGTGCCAGCAGCGGAATTCGGAGGGCAAACACTGAAGCTTTCTTT,CASSGIRRANTEAFF
-,TRBJ2-7,-,TRBV6-6,TGTGCCAGCCTATCAGGGCGCGAGCAGTACTTC,CASLSGREQYF
-,TRBJ2-1,-,TRBV28,TGTGCCAGCAGGGGGGGGCGTTTTGAGCAGTTCTTC,CASRGGRFEQFF
-,TRBJ2-1,-,TRBV18,TGTGCCAGCTCACCAGCCGGGTCGCCGAGCAATGAGCAGTTCTTC,CASSPAGSPSNEQFF
-,TRBJ2-3,TRBD2,TRBV5-1,TGCGCCAGCAGCTTCACCGGGACTAGCCCAGATACGCAGTATTTT,CASSFTGTSPDTQYF
-,TRBJ2-7,TRBD2,TRBV19,TGTGCCAGTAGTATTCATGCCGGGACTAGCGGGACCCAAACAAGGCGGGAGCAGTACTTC,CASSIHAGTSGTQTRREQYF
-,TRBJ1-2,TRBD1,TRBV27,TGTGCCAGCAGTCAGACCTGGGACAGGGATGGCTACACCTTC,CASSQTWDRDGYTF
once,TRBJ1-5,-,TRBV2,TGTGCCAGCAGTGAACAGGTGTGGGGGGATAGCAATCAGCCCCAGCATTTT,CASSEQVWGDSNQPQHF